These T cell receptor beta chains were read from a single sample in a study of shared clonotypes between healthy human individuals. Libraries were prepared by immunoSEQ multiplex PCR; TCRdb keeps only in-frame clonotypes and omits some of them. The sample yields about 2.4 million clones, roughly 93% seen once. The sample taken for sequencing was naive CD4+ T cells from PBMCs. These receptors came from a man between 18 and 29 years old in good health. Some clones in this sample may be carry-over from other donors' samples. The CDR3 runs from the conserved cysteine through the conserved F or W. A D gene is named only where the DNA matches it firmly. Rows may omit the clone size; those that give it use once, few, many or a size class.

clone_size,j_call,v_call,d_call,cdr3_length,cdr3_nt,cdr3_aa
-,TRBJ1-2,TRBV6-1,TRBD1,12,TGTGCCACACGGGACAGGGCGTCCGGCTACACCTTC,CATRDRASGYTF
-,TRBJ1-6,TRBV6-6,TRBD1,14,TGTGCCAGCAGTCGTCGACAGGGAAATTCACCCCTCCACTTT,CASSRRQGNSPLHF
-,TRBJ2-3,TRBV15,TRBD2,17,TGTGCCACCAGCAGAGCGGCTAGCGGAATTGGAACAGATACGCAGTATTTT,CATSRAASGIGTDTQYF
-,TRBJ2-1,TRBV7-3,TRBD2,15,TGTGCCAGCAGCTTATGGGGGACTACCCTCAATGAGCAGTTCTTC,CASSLWGTTLNEQFF
-,TRBJ1-1,TRBV5-6,TRBD1,16,TGTGCCAGCAGCCACCGGACAGGGGTGGGGGACACTGAAGCTTTCTTT,CASSHRTGVGDTEAFF
-,TRBJ1-2,TRBV15,-,15,TGTGCCACCAGCGGAGGGGGGGGGATGTCGAGTGGCTACACCTTC,CATSGGGGMSSGYTF
-,TRBJ2-3,TRBV30,-,13,TGTGCCTGGACCCCCGGAGTAACGGATACGCAGTATTTT,CAWTPGVTDTQYF
-,TRBJ2-1,TRBV27,TRBD1,17,TGTGCCAGCAGACAGGACAGGGGGCGGGTGGGTGGCAATGAGCAGTTCTTC,CASRQDRGRVGGNEQFF
-,TRBJ2-7,TRBV13,-,14,TGTGCCAGCAGCTTAGGCCGTCGCTCCTACGAGCAGTACTTC,CASSLGRRSYEQYF
-,TRBJ2-5,TRBV5-6,-,15,TGTGCCAGCAGCCCACGCGCCGGTTGGGAAGAGACCCAGTACTTC,CASSPRAGWEETQYF
-,TRBJ2-7,TRBV28,-,15,TGTGCCAGCGAGAGCCAGTCGGGGGAAAACTACGAGCAGTACTTC,CASESQSGENYEQYF
-,TRBJ2-1,TRBV7-9,-,16,TGTGCCAGCAGCGCGCGACTAGTAAAAGGCGGCAATGAGCAGTTCTTC,CASSARLVKGGNEQFF
-,TRBJ2-7,TRBV28,-,13,TGTGCCAGCAGTTTAGGGGCGGGGTACGAGCAGTACTTC,CASSLGAGYEQYF
-,TRBJ2-7,TRBV6-1,-,11,TGTGCCAGCAGTGGCTTATACGAGCAGTACTTC,CASSGLYEQYF
-,TRBJ2-5,TRBV11-3,-,13,TGTGCCAGCAGCTTATTGGTCCAAGAGACCCAGTACTTC,CASSLLVQETQYF
-,TRBJ1-4,TRBV6-5,-,14,TGTGCCAGCAGTTTGAACAGACGCAAGGAAAAACTGTTTTTT,CASSLNRRKEKLFF
once,TRBJ2-7,TRBV5-5,-,15,TGTGCCAGCAGCTTGGCCGGGTTCCTACTCTACGAGCAGTACTTC,CASSLAGFLLYEQYF
-,TRBJ2-1,TRBV7-9,-,15,TGTGCCAGCAGCTTATCCGAAGTAGGGGGTAATGAGCAGTTCTTC,CASSLSEVGGNEQFF
once,TRBJ2-2,TRBV11-3,TRBD1,13,TGTGCCAGCAGTAGCACAGGGGTCCGGGAGCTGTTTTTT,CASSSTGVRELFF
-,TRBJ2-1,TRBV18,TRBD1,13,TGTGCCAGCTCACCCGGACAGGGCAATGAGCAGTTCTTC,CASSPGQGNEQFF
-,TRBJ1-5,TRBV19,-,15,TGTGCCAGTAAGGCGCCGTTGACCAGCAATCAGCCCCAGCATTTT,CASKAPLTSNQPQHF
-,TRBJ1-4,TRBV27,-,13,TGTGCCAGCAGTTGGATGACTAATGAAAAACTGTTTTTT,CASSWMTNEKLFF
-,TRBJ1-2,TRBV6-1,-,12,TGTGCCAGCAGTGAGGGGTACTATGGCTACACTTTC,CASSEGYYGYTF
-,TRBJ2-7,TRBV5-1,TRBD2,17,TGCGCCAGCAGCTTGGATCCGCCTATGCGGGAGGGCCGAGAGCAGTACTTC,CASSLDPPMREGREQYF
few,TRBJ1-1,TRBV19,-,13,TGTGCCAGTAGTACCACGACAGACACTGAAGCTTTCTTT,CASSTTTDTEAFF
-,TRBJ2-1,TRBV18,-,13,TGTGCCAGCTCACCGGATCGAGGGAATGAGCAGTTCTTC,CASSPDRGNEQFF
-,TRBJ2-3,TRBV5-4,-,15,TGTGCCAGCAGCTTCGGGGGCTCTAGCACAGATACGCAGTATTTT,CASSFGGSSTDTQYF
-,TRBJ1-2,TRBV28,-,15,TGTGCCAGCAGTTTTCCCACTAACCGGCTCTATGGCTACACCTTC,CASSFPTNRLYGYTF
-,TRBJ2-1,TRBV6-4,-,13,TGTGCCAGCAGTCCCTACGGGAGCCATGAGCAGTTCTTC,CASSPYGSHEQFF
-,TRBJ2-5,TRBV5-4,-,12,TGTGCCAGCAGCTTATCCCAAGAGACCCAGTACTTC,CASSLSQETQYF
-,TRBJ2-5,TRBV5-1,-,16,TGCGCCAGCAGCTTGGGGTATTCAGGGGGGCAAGAGACCCAGTACTTC,CASSLGYSGGQETQYF
-,TRBJ2-2,TRBV6-4,-,14,TGTGCCAGCACCCGGGTGGCGTGGACCGGGGAGCTGTTTTTT,CASTRVAWTGELFF
once,TRBJ1-1,TRBV5-4,-,17,TGTGCCAGCAGCTTGCGACCATTGGCAGGGGAGAACACTGAAGCTTTCTTT,CASSLRPLAGENTEAFF
-,TRBJ1-3,TRBV5-4,-,14,TGTGCCAGCAGGCAGGATATCTCTGGAAACACCATATATTTT,CASRQDISGNTIYF
-,TRBJ1-2,TRBV7-3,TRBD1,13,TGTGCCAGCAGCGTCAACAGGGGGGATGGCTACACCTTC,CASSVNRGDGYTF
-,TRBJ1-5,TRBV5-6,-,13,TGTGCCAGCAGCTTGAGGGGGAATCAGCCCCAGCATTTT,CASSLRGNQPQHF
-,TRBJ2-5,TRBV14,-,15,TGTGCCAGCAGCCCCACTCGGGGGCTGAAGGAGACCCAGTACTTC,CASSPTRGLKETQYF
-,TRBJ1-1,TRBV9,-,18,TGTGCCAGCAGCGTAGGATTTTTTTTGGGGGAGGGGAAGACTGAAGCTTTCTTT,CASSVGFFLGEGKTEAFF
-,TRBJ2-7,TRBV6-6,-,15,TGTGCCAGCAGTAGCCCATGGGGGAGCGCCTACGAGCAGTACTTC,CASSSPWGSAYEQYF
-,TRBJ2-7,TRBV5-6,TRBD2,15,TGTGCCAGCAGCCCGGGACTAGCGGGAGGTATTGTGCAGTACTTC,CASSPGLAGGIVQYF
-,TRBJ1-3,TRBV7-3,TRBD1,15,TGTGCCAGCAGCCCCGGGACAGGGAATGGAAACACCATATATTTT,CASSPGTGNGNTIYF
-,TRBJ2-7,TRBV4-2,-,14,TGTGCCAGCAGCCCCACGGGGGAGGTCGGCGAGCAGTACTTC,CASSPTGEVGEQYF
-,TRBJ1-4,TRBV30,-,14,TGTGCCTGGAGTGTGGGGGGGACTATGAAAAATCTGTTTTTT,CAWSVGGTMKNLFF
-,TRBJ2-7,TRBV5-1,TRBD1,15,TGCGCCAGCTGCGATATACGGGACAGGGGGGACGAGCAGTACTTC,CASCDIRDRGDEQYF
-,TRBJ1-4,TRBV7-9,-,15,TGTGCCAGCAGCTCGGCCGGGGGAAGGGGTGAAAAACTGTTTTTT,CASSSAGGRGEKLFF
-,TRBJ2-1,TRBV6-4,TRBD1,15,TGTGCCAGCAGTGACCGACAGGGGTGGGTCAATGAGCAGTTCTTC,CASSDRQGWVNEQFF